This T cell receptor beta chain was identified during a study of neurological immune-mediated disorders. Notes on this clonotype: The target antigen is unknown.

Overall study results and limits: Phylogenetic grouping assigned the repertoires of 18 of 34 multiple sclerosis patients to a single related-CDR3 cluster, representing a possible signature.

Germline CDR1 is SGHTA and CDR2 is FQGNSA. Trimming pared 1 base from V and 2 bases from J, leaving 8 bases between. The CDR3 is 15 residues long. TCRdb reprocessed the 5' RACE reads with MiXCR, giving one entry per CDR3 protein. In the table there are about 62,000 distinct CDR3 sequences, 3.7% of which are singletons. Where libraries were unsorted, they were derived from 2 million PBMCs stored at -80 degrees C. Material: PBMCs. This rearrangement joins TRBV7-2 to TRBJ2-2; D unclear. The receptor was derived from a woman aged 45-65 years with multiple sclerosis. CDR3 loop: CASSLVRLNTGELFF. The CDR3 bases are TGTGCCAGCAGCTTAGTTCGGCTCAACACCGGGGAGCTGTTTTTT. The whole variable domain, remainder taken from reference TRBV7-2 and TRBJ2-2, is GAGVSQSPSNKVTEKGKDVELRCDPISGHTALYWYRQSLGQGLEFLIYFQGNSAPDKSGLPSDRFSAERTGGSVSTLTIQRTQQEDSAVYLCASSLVRLNTGELFFGEGSRLTVL.